This T cell receptor beta chain was found in a study of T-cell reconstitution after alpha-beta-depleted transplantation in children. This clonotype was observed many times. Its antigen is unidentified. Unique molecular identifiers featured in how the TCRbeta library was prepared. TCRdb itself ran the PCR reads through MiXCR, one entry per CDR3 protein. In the table there are approximately 34,000 distinct CDR3 sequences, roughly 6.7% of which are singletons. Trimming removed 4 bases from V and 3 bases from J, with 15 bases in between. CDR1 SGHAT and CDR2 FQNNGV come from the germline V gene. This CDR3 has 15 amino acids. Whole-study results and caveats: Several hundred expanded graft clones reportedly supplied alpha-beta T cells about two months after transplant. From newly produced T cells came most of the T-cell counts and diversity one year after transplant.

The receptor comes from a child less than two years old who had a stem cell transplant for acute myeloid leukemia, so the T cells may come from the graft donor. The chain uses TRBV11-2 and TRBJ2-5, with D possibly matching TRBD1 (5 bases). This specimen was peripheral blood, taken 60 days after TCRalphabeta/CD19-depleted stem cell transplant. CDR3 in DNA: TGTGCCAGCAGCTCGATTAACCGACAGAAAGAGACCCAGTACTTC. It codes for CASSSINRQKETQYF. The full variable domain, in which reference TRBV11-2 and TRBJ2-5 provide the parts outside the CDR3, is EAGVAQSPRYKIIEKRQSVAFWCNPISGHATLYWYQQILGQGPKLLIQFQNNGVVDDSQLPKDRFSAERLKGVDSTLKIQPAKLEDSAVYLCASSSINRQKETQYFGPGTRLLVL.